This TCR beta chain emerged from a study of blood T cell repertoires in COVID-19. Study information: The study drew acute and convalescent COVID-19 samples from the United States, Italy and Spain. T cells, B-cell-depleted T cells, or PBMCs supplied cDNA or gDNA.

Germline assignment: CDR1 SGHDN and CDR2 FVKESK. The V gene end was trimmed by 4 bases and the J gene end by 8 bases; junction bases not matched to a gene: 9. The CDR3 extends over 15 amino acids. The assay was immunoSEQ multiplex PCR, and TCRdb's table has in-frame clones only and misses some. The data show around 250,000 clones, about four fifths seen once. Source material: peripheral blood. This TCR was sampled from a woman in her 40s who had recovered from COVID-19. The V and J genes are TRBV14 and TRBJ2-5, with 11 positions matching TRBD2. The CDR3 here is CASSLASGGSGTQYF. The CDR3 DNA reads as TGTGCCAGCAGCCTGGCTAGCGGGGGGTCAGGAACCCAGTACTTC.